This TCR beta chain was recovered during a study of post-analysis software for immune sequencing data. Study-level background: As for disease course, relapsing-remitting, secondary progressive and progressive-relapsing multiple sclerosis were all included. The study, taken as a whole, reports: Compared against controls, patients with multiple sclerosis displayed significantly lower normalized Chao1 diversity. Five TRBV segments (TRBV5-6, TRBV5-1 and TRBV20-1 among them) occurred more frequently in patients than in controls. Strong co-clustering by F measure linked samples that shared a preparation batch.

Trimming removed 3 bases at V and 3 bases at J, with 10 bases between. Germline-derived CDR1 and CDR2 are SGHKS and YYEKEE (reference sequence). This CDR3 has 14 amino acids. Notes on this clonotype: The target antigen is unknown.

Each TCR beta cDNA library carried unique molecular identifiers. Input of about 0.95 to 10 million T cells yielded about half a million cDNA molecules. Via MiXCR, TCRdb re-called the PCR reads, giving one row per CDR3 protein. Among hundreds of thousands of distinct CDR3 sequences, roughly 36% were seen once, and the ten largest hold 10% to 15%. The receptor's source is a girl between 5 and 17 years old with multiple sclerosis. The sample taken for sequencing was blood. The chain carries TRBV5-5 and TRBJ2-1; no clear D. This CDR3 is CASSSPPGYNEQFF. The CDR3 DNA sequence: TGTGCCAGCAGCTCACCCCCAGGCTACAATGAGCAGTTCTTC.